This T cell receptor (beta chain) was recovered during a study of blood T cell repertoires in COVID-19. Study information: Researchers got acute and convalescent COVID-19 samples from the United States, Italy and Spain.

This CDR3 spans 14 amino acids. Deletions cut 4 bases from V and 4 bases from J, with 11 bases between. Germline CDR1 reads WNHNN; CDR2 reads SYGVQD (reference sequence). Method: immunoSEQ multiplex PCR; TCRdb's copy keeps in-frame clones and lacks some. The sample consists of roughly 38,000 clones, around 80% of them appearing once. The clonotype originates from a man in his sixties in a cohort sampled during active COVID-19. Material for sequencing was peripheral blood. This sequence joins TRBV10-1 and TRBJ2-1; D perhaps matches TRBD2 (6 bases). The CDR3 protein is CASSGGLGYNEQFF. The CDR3 DNA reads TGCGCCAGCAGTGGGGGACTGGGTTACAATGAGCAGTTCTTC.